These 7 T cell receptor beta chains originate from one sample sequenced in a study of OX40 agonist ivuxolimab in advanced cancers. The library was built by means of the immunoSEQ multiplex PCR assay. TCRdb re-hosts the immuneACCESS table, in-frame sequences only. Its copies lack some clones; in the studies checked, an unresolved V gene accounts for under half of them, and the cause for the rest is not known. This sample holds 80,000 or so clones; 90% were observed only once. The top ten hold more than 1.5% of the sample. The source material was CD4+ or CD8+ T cells sorted from blood, sampled in a trial of the OX40 agonist ivuxolimab. The source of these receptors is an adult with an advanced solid tumor such as melanoma, head and neck, liver or kidney cancer.

The V gene is TRBV4-3, the J gene TRBJ2-3; tentative D call: TRBD2 (5 bases). Germline V lookup: CDR1 LGHNA, CDR2 YSLEER. The CDR3 loop spans 13 amino acids. V lost 3 bases, J lost 5 bases, and 9 bases lay in between. The CDR3 nucleotides read TGCGCCAGCAGCCAGGCGGGCCGAGATACGCAGTATTTT. Amino acid sequence: CASSQAGRDTQYF.

This sequence joins TRBV18 and TRBJ2-6; D ambiguous. Germline CDR1 and CDR2: KGHSH and LQKENI. The CDR3 extends over 14 amino acids. Trimming cost V 8 bases and J 0 bases, with 8 bases left between them. In nucleotides, the CDR3 is TGTGCCAGCACGAGCAACTCTGGGGCCAACGTCCTGACTTTC. Protein: CASTSNSGANVLTF. Complete variable domain (other parts from reference TRBV18 and TRBJ2-6): NAGVMQNPRHLVRRRGQEARLRCSPMKGHSHVYWYRQLPEEGLKFMVYLQKENIIDESGMPKERFSAEFPKEGPSILRIQQVVRGDSAAYFCASTSNSGANVLTFGAGSRLTVL.

The chain joins TRBV7-8 to TRBJ2-7; TRBD1 agrees at 9 bases. Germline V gives CDR1 SGHVS, CDR2 FQNEAQ. The CDR3 is 15 residues long. The V gene end was trimmed by 4 bases and the J gene end by 3 bases; junction bases not matched to a gene: 7. As DNA, the CDR3 is TGTGCCAGCAGCTACGGACAGGGGACGGTCTACGAGCAGTACTTC. Translated, it gives CASSYGQGTVYEQYF.

This chain links TRBV18 with TRBJ2-3, with D maybe TRBD1 (5 bases). Trimming pared 4 bases from V and 5 bases from J, leaving 10 bases between. Germline assignment: CDR1 KGHSH and CDR2 LQKENI. The CDR3 length is 13 residues. The CDR3 region is CASSLNQGDTQYF. The CDR3 DNA is TGTGCCAGCTCACTAAATCAGGGAGATACGCAGTATTTT.

The rearrangement joins TRBV27 to TRBJ2-7; TRBD1 aligns across 11 bases. Germline-derived CDR1 and CDR2 are MNHEY and SMNVEV (reference sequence). The J segment lost 6 bases and the V segment lost 4 bases, leaving 8 bases of the junction unmatched. There are 15 residues in the CDR3. CDR3 sequence (DNA): TGTGCCAGCAGTTCCCTGGACAGGGGGCCCGCCGAGCAGTACTTC. Residues: CASSSLDRGPAEQYF.

The V gene is TRBV11-3, the J gene TRBJ1-3; D may be TRBD1 (5 bases). The CDR3 loop spans 15 amino acids. Germline-derived CDR1 and CDR2 are SGHNT and YENEEA. Trimming stripped 1 base from V and 0 bases from J, with 7 bases between. The CDR3 DNA follows: TGTGCCAGCAGCTTAGGGGGCAGCTCTGGAAACACCATATATTTT. Translation: CASSLGGSSGNTIYF. Full variable domain (missing parts from reference TRBV11-3 and TRBJ1-3): EAGVVQSPRYKIIEKKQPVAFWCNPISGHNTLYWYLQNLGQGPELLIRYENEEAVDDSQLPKDRFSAERLKGVDSTLKIQPAELGDSAVYLCASSLGGSSGNTIYFGEGSWLTVV.

The chain joins TRBV29-1 to TRBJ2-3; 9 bases are shared with TRBD1. The CDR3 is 15 amino acids. Looked up from germline, CDR1 is SQVTM and CDR2 is ANQGSEA. V trimming: 3 bases; J trimming: 0 bases; junction bases outside the gene matches: 4. The CDR3: CSVEGQGTSTDTQYF. The CDR3 DNA reads TGCAGCGTTGAGGGACAGGGAACTAGCACAGATACGCAGTATTTT.